The rows below give T cell receptor beta chains drawn from one sample of a study of cytomegalovirus exposure and HLA in healthy donors. TCRdb's table, derived via immunoSEQ multiplex PCR, lists solely in-frame clones and lacks some. The sample consists of 150,000 to 200,000 clones, 70% to 80% of them appearing once. Sequences were obtained from PBMCs. The receptors shown here come from a man aged 35 to 55 in good health and CMV-seronegative. Each CDR3 is given with its conserved first and last residue. D genes are given only for firm matches. Clone size is not always given. Where it is, it says once, few, many or a class for expanded clones.

d_gene: TRBD1
j_gene: TRBJ1-2
abundance: -
v_gene: TRBV19
CDR3nt: TGTGCCAGTAGTATCGGAGACAGGGGTGCGCATGGCTACACCTTC
CDR3aa: CASSIGDRGAHGYTF

d_gene: -
j_gene: TRBJ2-7
abundance: few
v_gene: TRBV5-5
CDR3nt: TGTGCCAGCAGCTTGGGGCAAGTATACGAGCAGTACTTC
CDR3aa: CASSLGQVYEQYF

d_gene: TRBD1
j_gene: TRBJ2-5
abundance: -
v_gene: TRBV7-9
CDR3nt: TGTGCCAGCAGCTTCCGACGACAGGGTCTTAAAGAGACCCAGTACTTC
CDR3aa: CASSFRRQGLKETQYF

d_gene: -
j_gene: TRBJ1-6
abundance: -
v_gene: TRBV30
CDR3nt: TGTGCCTGGGGACTAGCCTATAATTCACCCCTCCACTTT
CDR3aa: CAWGLAYNSPLHF

d_gene: -
j_gene: TRBJ2-7
abundance: -
v_gene: TRBV7-6
CDR3nt: TGTGCCAGCAGCCTGCACAGGTCCTACGAGCAGTACTTC
CDR3aa: CASSLHRSYEQYF

d_gene: -
j_gene: TRBJ2-3
abundance: -
v_gene: TRBV12-5
CDR3nt: TGTGCTAGTGCCCCCGAGATTACTAGCACAGATACGCAGTATTTT
CDR3aa: CASAPEITSTDTQYF

d_gene: TRBD1
j_gene: TRBJ2-7
abundance: -
v_gene: TRBV6-6
CDR3nt: TGTGCCAGCAGTTACGAGGGGGCTCGGTACGAGCAGTACTTC
CDR3aa: CASSYEGARYEQYF

d_gene: TRBD1
j_gene: TRBJ2-7
abundance: -
v_gene: TRBV6-6
CDR3nt: TGTGCCAGCAGTTCCAGGACAGGTACTAGCTCCTACGAGCAGTACTTC
CDR3aa: CASSSRTGTSSYEQYF

d_gene: TRBD1
j_gene: TRBJ2-7
abundance: -
v_gene: TRBV5-1
CDR3nt: TGCGCCAGCAGCCCCCGGACAGGGAATTCCTACGAGCAGTACTTC
CDR3aa: CASSPRTGNSYEQYF

d_gene: TRBD1
j_gene: TRBJ1-1
abundance: -
v_gene: TRBV4-3
CDR3nt: TGCGCCAGCAGCCTCCGGGACAGGATGAACACTGAAGCTTTCTTT
CDR3aa: CASSLRDRMNTEAFF

d_gene: -
j_gene: TRBJ2-2
abundance: few
v_gene: TRBV19
CDR3nt: TGTGCCAGTAAGTGGGGCAGCCACACCGGGGAGCTGTTTTTT
CDR3aa: CASKWGSHTGELFF

d_gene: TRBD1
j_gene: TRBJ1-1
abundance: once
v_gene: TRBV18
CDR3nt: TGTGCCAGCTCACCAGGGACAGCAATGAACACTGAAGCTTTCTTT
CDR3aa: CASSPGTAMNTEAFF

d_gene: -
j_gene: TRBJ1-3
abundance: -
v_gene: TRBV6-5
CDR3nt: TGTGCCAGCGAAAGGGGGGGCTTCTCTGGAAACACCATATATTTT
CDR3aa: CASERGGFSGNTIYF

d_gene: TRBD1
j_gene: TRBJ2-3
abundance: -
v_gene: TRBV2
CDR3nt: TGTGCCAGCAGAGGGACAGGGTGGGACGATACGCAGTATTTT
CDR3aa: CASRGTGWDDTQYF

d_gene: -
j_gene: TRBJ2-2
abundance: -
v_gene: TRBV18
CDR3nt: TGTGCCAGCTCGCCGCAGGCGAACACCGGGGAGCTGTTTTTT
CDR3aa: CASSPQANTGELFF

d_gene: TRBD1
j_gene: TRBJ2-7
abundance: -
v_gene: TRBV5-6
CDR3nt: TGTGCCAGCAGCGGGACAGGGGGTGAGCAGTACTTC
CDR3aa: CASSGTGGEQYF

d_gene: -
j_gene: TRBJ2-7
abundance: -
v_gene: TRBV6-6
CDR3nt: TGTGCCAGCAGTTACGTGGACAGCGACTACGAGCAGTACTTC
CDR3aa: CASSYVDSDYEQYF

d_gene: TRBD1
j_gene: TRBJ1-6
abundance: -
v_gene: TRBV7-8
CDR3nt: TGTGCCAGCAGCTTAGGAGCGGGGACAGGGAGAAATTCACCCCTCCACTTT
CDR3aa: CASSLGAGTGRNSPLHF

d_gene: -
j_gene: TRBJ2-7
abundance: -
v_gene: TRBV4-1
CDR3nt: TGCGCCAGCAGCCAAGAGGCGGACTCGGACGAGCAGTACTTC
CDR3aa: CASSQEADSDEQYF

d_gene: TRBD2
j_gene: TRBJ2-5
abundance: -
v_gene: TRBV9
CDR3nt: TGTGCCAGCAGCGTCGGACTAGCGGGGACATGGGAGACCCAGTACTTC
CDR3aa: CASSVGLAGTWETQYF

d_gene: -
j_gene: TRBJ1-3
abundance: -
v_gene: TRBV4-2
CDR3nt: TGTGCCAGCAGCCAAGATTGGGCGAGCTCTGGAAACACCATATATTTT
CDR3aa: CASSQDWASSGNTIYF

d_gene: -
j_gene: TRBJ1-2
abundance: -
v_gene: TRBV7-9
CDR3nt: TGTGCCAGCGGTCGAGGCAGCATCTATGGCTACACCTTC
CDR3aa: CASGRGSIYGYTF

d_gene: -
j_gene: TRBJ2-5
abundance: -
v_gene: TRBV9
CDR3nt: TGTGCCAGCAGGGAGGCCTATGGTACGACCCAGTACTTC
CDR3aa: CASREAYGTTQYF

d_gene: TRBD1
j_gene: TRBJ1-5
abundance: -
v_gene: TRBV4-2
CDR3nt: TGTGCCAGCAGCCAAGTACTTGGGACAGACCCGGGGAAAGCTCAGCCCCAGCATTTT
CDR3aa: CASSQVLGTDPGKAQPQHF

d_gene: TRBD1
j_gene: TRBJ2-3
abundance: -
v_gene: TRBV5-4
CDR3nt: TGTGCCAGCAGCTTAGGGGACAGGGTCACAGATACGCAGTATTTT
CDR3aa: CASSLGDRVTDTQYF

d_gene: -
j_gene: TRBJ2-1
abundance: once
v_gene: TRBV7-8
CDR3nt: TGTGCCAGCAGTCTTGGACATGACGACCGGAATGAGCAGTTCTTC
CDR3aa: CASSLGHDDRNEQFF

d_gene: TRBD1
j_gene: TRBJ1-2
abundance: -
v_gene: TRBV5-1
CDR3nt: TGCGCCAGCAGCCTACGACAGGGGGCTTCCTATGGCTACACCTTC
CDR3aa: CASSLRQGASYGYTF

d_gene: TRBD1
j_gene: TRBJ1-1
abundance: few
v_gene: TRBV6-5
CDR3nt: TGTGCCAGCAGTTACTGGACAGGGAGGGGTAGGACTGAAGCTTTCTTT
CDR3aa: CASSYWTGRGRTEAFF

d_gene: TRBD1
j_gene: TRBJ2-3
abundance: -
v_gene: TRBV5-1
CDR3nt: TGCGCCAGCAGCAGGGGGGACAGGGGGCGCCCTACAGATACGCAGTATTTT
CDR3aa: CASSRGDRGRPTDTQYF

d_gene: TRBD2
j_gene: TRBJ2-7
abundance: -
v_gene: TRBV9
CDR3nt: TGTGCCAGCAGTGGACTAGCGGGGGTCTCCGTCTGGGAGCAGTACTTC
CDR3aa: CASSGLAGVSVWEQYF

d_gene: -
j_gene: TRBJ1-1
abundance: few
v_gene: TRBV7-9
CDR3nt: TGTGCCAGCAGCTTAGGGGCGGGACCGAACACTGAAGCTTTCTTT
CDR3aa: CASSLGAGPNTEAFF

d_gene: -
j_gene: TRBJ2-3
abundance: -
v_gene: TRBV9
CDR3nt: TGTGCCAGCAGCGTACATTCGGCCAGCGCCACAGATACGCAGTATTTT
CDR3aa: CASSVHSASATDTQYF

d_gene: -
j_gene: TRBJ2-1
abundance: -
v_gene: TRBV9
CDR3nt: TGTGCCAGCAGCGTCAGGGGTCGGTCCAATGAGCAGTTCTTC
CDR3aa: CASSVRGRSNEQFF

d_gene: TRBD2
j_gene: TRBJ2-3
abundance: -
v_gene: TRBV4-2
CDR3nt: TGTGCCAGCAGCCAGGGCGGGGGGGCCTTTCTTAGCACAGATACGCAGTATTTT
CDR3aa: CASSQGGGAFLSTDTQYF